The T cell receptor beta chain described here comes from a study of cytomegalovirus exposure and HLA in healthy donors. Overall study: In terms of ancestry, the Caucasian-associated cluster contained about 80% of the approximately 400 genotyped donors. Findings and limits, study-wide: A later analysis reported that several of the most significant clusters appeared to be linked to common viral pathogens, among them Epstein-Barr virus.

This CDR3 spans 14 amino acids. Per germline, CDR1 MNHEY and CDR2 SMNVEV (reference sequence). V dropped 6 bases and J dropped 5 bases, with 16 bases sitting between them. Turning to this clone: Antigen specificity is unknown.

Primers for the PCR totalled 60 Vbeta and 13 Jbeta. Clones were read by immunoSEQ multiplex PCR, and TCRdb kept only the in-frame ones, dropping some. This sample carries about 140,000 clones, around 80% of them seen once, and the ten largest clones take less than 1.5%. This chain joins TRBV27 and TRBJ1-2; TRBD1 might be the D (5 bases). This receptor was taken from a male donor in good health and CMV-seropositive. Sequencing used PBMCs. CDR3 in DNA: TGTGCCAGCAGCATAACCGGGACTCTGTATGGCTACACCTTC. This encodes CASSITGTLYGYTF.